The entry that follows covers one T cell receptor beta chain sequence. These data come from a study of identical twins' blood T cells. TCRdb re-called the 5' RACE reads through MiXCR, storing one row per CDR3 protein. The sample has 300,000 to 400,000 distinct CDR3 sequences; approximately 30% are singletons. This CDR3 region has 15 residues. The germline V gene has CDR1 KGHSH and CDR2 LQKENI. The J segment lost 7 bases and the V segment lost 3 bases, leaving 12 bases of the junction unmatched. The sequence was collected from a woman between 18 and 50 years old in good health. The sequenced material came from PBMCs. This chain uses TRBV18 with TRBJ2-7; 7 bases line up with TRBD1. CDR3 residues: CASSPAAGGLGEQYF. CDR3 DNA: TGTGCCAGCTCACCTGCGGCAGGGGGTCTAGGTGAGCAGTACTTC.